These T cell receptor beta chains were read from a single sample in a study of OX40 agonist ivuxolimab in advanced cancers. Generated by immunoSEQ multiplex PCR, the TCRdb table keeps only in-frame clones and is missing some. This sample has under 85,000 clones; over 90% occur once, and the top ten carry about 6.6%. This material consisted of CD4+ or CD8+ T cells sorted from blood, taken in a trial of the OX40 agonist ivuxolimab. All receptors come from an adult with an advanced solid tumor such as melanoma, head and neck, liver or kidney cancer. Both conserved end residues are trimmed from each CDR3. Fields, in order: J gene, V gene, CDR3 protein.

J gene: TRBJ2-5
V gene: TRBV10-2
CDR3 protein: ASKQQETQY

J gene: TRBJ2-3
V gene: TRBV29-1
CDR3 protein: SVQDRGGTDTQY

J gene: TRBJ2-3
V gene: TRBV7-9
CDR3 protein: ASSPPGLSTDTQY

J gene: TRBJ2-7
V gene: TRBV6-1
CDR3 protein: ASSQGLGYEQY

J gene: TRBJ2-7
V gene: TRBV4-1
CDR3 protein: ASSLPGTGSDEQY

J gene: TRBJ2-3
V gene: TRBV12-5
CDR3 protein: ASGLGREREVTQY

J gene: TRBJ2-7
V gene: TRBV19
CDR3 protein: ASSIDQGREQY

J gene: TRBJ1-5
V gene: TRBV5-6
CDR3 protein: ASSLSRGRNQPQH

J gene: TRBJ2-7
V gene: TRBV5-5
CDR3 protein: ASSLVRGLEQY

J gene: TRBJ1-1
V gene: TRBV25-1
CDR3 protein: ASRRQPNTEAF

J gene: TRBJ1-1
V gene: TRBV6-4
CDR3 protein: ASSDTEYTEAF

J gene: TRBJ2-7
V gene: TRBV5-6
CDR3 protein: ASTLGGQGSYEQY

J gene: TRBJ1-5
V gene: TRBV27
CDR3 protein: ASSFRGGNQPQH

J gene: TRBJ2-7
V gene: TRBV6-5
CDR3 protein: ASRPSQAPSYEQY